This T cell receptor (beta chain) was sequenced for a study of cytomegalovirus exposure and HLA in healthy donors. Primers included in the PCR were 60 Vbeta and 13 Jbeta primers. Measured with immunoSEQ multiplex PCR; TCRdb has only the in-frame clones, and not every one. The table includes approximately 200,000 clones, 79% detected once. The V end was cut by 6 bases, the J end by 0 bases, with 15 bases between. This CDR3 comprises 16 residues. Germline V gene lookup returns CDR1 ENHRY and CDR2 SYGVKD. General study results and limits: When presence/absence was analysed, sequencing depth was taken to be roughly uniform across donors.

Comment on this clone: Its antigen remains unidentified.

The sequenced sample was PBMCs. This clonotype was obtained from a girl between 5 and 17 years old in good health and CMV-seropositive. The rearrangement links TRBV10-3 to TRBJ1-5; D ambiguous. The CDR3 DNA sequence: TGTGCCATCAGACCTGGTGAGGCGGATAGCAATCAGCCCCAGCATTTT. Translating it yields CAIRPGEADSNQPQHF.